Listed below are T cell receptor beta chains from one sample, sequenced in a study of response to subunit inactivated influenza vaccine. Each CDR3 protein gets one entry after TCRdb re-called the RT-PCR reads with MiXCR. The sample holds roughly 570,000 distinct CDR3 sequences; over 10% are singletons and the top ten take less than 15%. The sample was PBMCs from blood, taken around seven weeks after vaccination. The receptors come from a man aged 50 to 60 who received an inactivated influenza vaccine. CDR3s include the opening cysteine and the closing phenylalanine or tryptophan. A D gene is named only where the DNA matches it firmly. Expanded clones get a size class; other rows say once, few or many, or leave the size out.

d_call: TRBD2; v_call: TRBV11-1; j_call: TRBJ2-1; clone_size: few; cdr3_aa: CASSPGLAGGNSYNEQFF; cdr3_nt: TGTGCCAGCAGCCCGGGACTAGCGGGAGGTAACTCCTACAATGAGCAGTTCTTC
d_call: TRBD1; v_call: TRBV12-3/TRBV12-4; j_call: TRBJ1-1; clone_size: NA; cdr3_aa: CASSHGQGGGEAFF; cdr3_nt: TGTGCCAGCAGCCACGGACAGGGCGGAGGTGAAGCTTTCTTT
d_call: TRBD2; v_call: TRBV24-1; j_call: TRBJ2-3; clone_size: NA; cdr3_aa: CATSDLAAGGTDTQYF; cdr3_nt: TGTGCCACCAGTGATTTGGCGGCGGGAGGCACAGATACGCAGTATTTT
d_call: TRBD1; v_call: TRBV12-3/TRBV12-4; j_call: TRBJ2-1; clone_size: many; cdr3_aa: CASRGGQGEFF; cdr3_nt: TGTGCCAGCAGAGGAGGACAGGGGGAGTTCTTC
d_call: NA; v_call: TRBV20-1; j_call: TRBJ2-7; clone_size: NA; cdr3_aa: CSASVGGYEQYF; cdr3_nt: TGCAGTGCTAGCGTAGGGGGCTACGAGCAGTACTTC
d_call: NA; v_call: TRBV12-3/TRBV12-4; j_call: TRBJ2-7; clone_size: many; cdr3_aa: CASSPRGPAYEQYF; cdr3_nt: TGTGCCAGCAGTCCAAGAGGGCCTGCTTACGAGCAGTACTTC
d_call: TRBD2; v_call: TRBV20-1; j_call: TRBJ2-1; clone_size: many; cdr3_aa: CSARSRDYVNEQFF; cdr3_nt: TGCAGTGCTAGAAGCCGGGACTACGTAAATGAGCAGTTCTTC
d_call: TRBD1; v_call: TRBV12-3/TRBV12-4; j_call: TRBJ1-5; clone_size: many; cdr3_aa: CASSLDRTGSNQPQHF; cdr3_nt: TGTGCCAGCAGTCTCGATAGGACAGGGAGCAATCAGCCCCAGCATTTT
d_call: TRBD2; v_call: TRBV20-1; j_call: TRBJ2-3; clone_size: NA; cdr3_aa: CSAFIAGFTDTQYF; cdr3_nt: TGCAGTGCTTTTATAGCGGGCTTCACAGATACGCAGTATTTT
d_call: TRBD2; v_call: TRBV12-3/TRBV12-4; j_call: TRBJ2-3; clone_size: few; cdr3_aa: CASSLGPRAGVTDTQYF; cdr3_nt: TGTGCCAGCAGTTTGGGGCCGCGAGCGGGAGTCACAGATACGCAGTATTTT
d_call: NA; v_call: TRBV6-5; j_call: TRBJ2-7; clone_size: few; cdr3_aa: CASSSRVVYHEQYF; cdr3_nt: TGTGCCAGCAGTTCCAGGGTAGTTTATCACGAGCAGTACTTC
d_call: NA; v_call: TRBV24-1; j_call: TRBJ2-3; clone_size: NA; cdr3_aa: CATSDSPGEKYF; cdr3_nt: TGTGCCACCAGTGATTCCCCCGGCGAAAAGTATTTT
d_call: NA; v_call: TRBV20-1; j_call: TRBJ1-5; clone_size: NA; cdr3_aa: CSAITASGNQPQHF; cdr3_nt: TGCAGTGCGATAACAGCCTCGGGCAATCAGCCCCAGCATTTT
d_call: NA; v_call: TRBV12-3/TRBV12-4; j_call: TRBJ1-5; clone_size: few; cdr3_aa: CASSLRSSNQPQHF; cdr3_nt: TGTGCCAGCAGTTTAAGGTCTAGCAATCAGCCCCAGCATTTT
d_call: NA; v_call: TRBV6-6; j_call: TRBJ2-7; clone_size: few; cdr3_aa: CASSSSNNEQYF; cdr3_nt: TGTGCCAGCAGTAGTAGTAACAACGAGCAGTACTTC
d_call: TRBD1; v_call: TRBV29-1; j_call: TRBJ2-5; clone_size: many; cdr3_aa: CSVRGQGAIYF; cdr3_nt: TGCAGCGTTAGAGGACAGGGGGCAATATACTTC
d_call: TRBD2; v_call: TRBV6-2/TRBV6-3; j_call: TRBJ2-7; clone_size: many; cdr3_aa: CASQESGTSPRYF; cdr3_nt: TGTGCCAGCCAAGAGAGCGGGACCTCCCCAAGGTACTTC
d_call: TRBD2; v_call: TRBV20-1; j_call: TRBJ2-1; clone_size: NA; cdr3_aa: CSASTWTSPDEQFF; cdr3_nt: TGCAGTGCTTCGACCTGGACTAGCCCCGATGAGCAGTTCTTC
d_call: NA; v_call: TRBV11-2; j_call: TRBJ1-2; clone_size: NA; cdr3_aa: CASSLTSGNYGYTF; cdr3_nt: TGTGCCAGCAGCCTTACCTCGGGGAACTATGGCTACACCTTC
d_call: NA; v_call: TRBV9; j_call: TRBJ2-5; clone_size: many; cdr3_aa: CASSVAGVNQETQYF; cdr3_nt: TGTGCCAGCAGCGTAGCGGGAGTAAACCAAGAGACCCAGTACTTC
d_call: NA; v_call: TRBV20-1; j_call: TRBJ2-7; clone_size: few; cdr3_aa: CSARSHNLPYEQYF; cdr3_nt: TGCAGTGCTAGATCACACAACCTCCCCTACGAGCAGTACTTC
d_call: NA; v_call: TRBV20-1; j_call: TRBJ2-7; clone_size: NA; cdr3_aa: CSAGRMGSYEQYF; cdr3_nt: TGCAGTGCGGGACGCATGGGCTCCTACGAGCAGTACTTC
d_call: NA; v_call: TRBV24-1; j_call: TRBJ2-1; clone_size: few; cdr3_aa: CATSDFRDPNEQFF; cdr3_nt: TGTGCCACCAGTGATTTTCGGGACCCCAATGAGCAGTTCTTC
d_call: NA; v_call: TRBV10-3; j_call: TRBJ2-5; clone_size: NA; cdr3_aa: CAVRESGETQYF; cdr3_nt: TGTGCCGTCCGGGAAAGCGGGGAGACCCAGTACTTC
d_call: TRBD2; v_call: TRBV5-1; j_call: TRBJ2-3; clone_size: NA; cdr3_aa: CASSQTSGLPGGTQYF; cdr3_nt: TGCGCCAGCAGTCAGACTAGCGGGCTGCCCGGTGGGACGCAGTATTTT
d_call: NA; v_call: TRBV12-3/TRBV12-4; j_call: TRBJ1-2; clone_size: NA; cdr3_aa: CASSLYGPRVNYGYTF; cdr3_nt: TGTGCCAGCAGTTTATACGGCCCCAGGGTTAACTATGGCTACACCTTC
d_call: NA; v_call: TRBV9; j_call: TRBJ2-7; clone_size: NA; cdr3_aa: CASSVAGGASYEQYF; cdr3_nt: TGTGCCAGCAGCGTAGCTGGGGGGGCCTCCTACGAGCAGTACTTC
d_call: NA; v_call: TRBV6-5; j_call: TRBJ1-1; clone_size: many; cdr3_aa: CASSYSGAEAFF; cdr3_nt: TGTGCCAGCAGTTACTCTGGGGCTGAAGCTTTCTTT
d_call: NA; v_call: TRBV7-9; j_call: TRBJ2-1; clone_size: few; cdr3_aa: CASSETLANEQFF; cdr3_nt: TGTGCCAGCAGCGAGACTCTAGCGAACGAGCAGTTCTTC
d_call: TRBD1; v_call: TRBV11-2; j_call: TRBJ2-5; clone_size: NA; cdr3_aa: CASSPMKGGWETQYF; cdr3_nt: TGTGCCAGCAGCCCAATGAAAGGGGGCTGGGAGACCCAGTACTTC